This T cell receptor (beta chain) stems from a study of cytomegalovirus exposure and HLA in healthy donors. General study points: Some TCR beta chains (roughly 150 of them) were listed as cytomegalovirus-associated.

Clones were read by immunoSEQ multiplex PCR, and TCRdb kept only the in-frame ones, dropping some. The sample has some 64,000 clones, about 95% seen once. V lost 6 bases to trimming and J lost 9 bases; unmatched junction nucleotides: 17. Per the germline V gene, CDR1 is MNHEY and CDR2 is SMNVEV (reference sequence). CDR3 length: 15 residues. In the case of this clone: What it binds is unknown.

The TCR sequence derives from a woman aged 18-29 years in good health and CMV-seronegative. The chain has TRBV27 and TRBJ2-7; the match to TRBD2 covers 7 bases. Sample: PBMCs. The CDR3 reads CASSPTTTPREGQYF. CDR3 in DNA: TGTGCCAGCAGCCCTACAACAACCCCTAGGGAGGGGCAGTACTTC.